Shown below are 23 T cell receptor beta chains from a single sample sequenced in a study of blood T cells in healthy people across ages. Next came a second PCR, run for roughly 7 to 12 cycles, which used a sample-barcoded 5' primer along with a J-beta primer mix. From the 5' RACE reads, TCRdb called clonotypes with MiXCR, one entry per CDR3 protein. The data show 1.4 million or so distinct CDR3 sequences, 35% to 45% seen once. The sequenced sample consisted of blood. The receptors were sampled from a woman in her late teens or twenties in good health.

The rearrangement links TRBV20-1 to TRBJ1-6; D call uncertain. CDR1 and CDR2 from the germline V gene are DFQATT and SNEGSKA (reference sequence). The CDR3 length is 13 residues. The ends were cut back, 0 bases at V and 8 bases at J, with 8 bases in the middle. DNA of the CDR3: TGCAGTGCTAGAGATCGAGGTTATTCACCCCTCCACTTT. Its translation: CSARDRGYSPLHF.

This clonotype was seen at least ten times. The V call is TRBV7-2, the J call TRBJ2-1; no reliable D call. The germline gives CDR1 SGHTA, CDR2 FQGNSA. Trimming removed 0 bases at V and 0 bases at J, with 12 bases between. The CDR3 runs to 17 residues. The CDR3 DNA reads TGTGCCAGCAGCTTAGCGCACTTCCAAAGCTCCTACAATGAGCAGTTCTTC. Its translation is CASSLAHFQSSYNEQFF.

This clonotype was picked up a small number of times. The chain recombines TRBV18 with TRBJ1-1; a possible D gene is TRBD1 (5 bases). CDR1 is KGHSH and CDR2 is LQKENI in the germline V gene. Trimming stripped 2 bases from V and 0 bases from J, with 13 bases between. There are 16 residues in the CDR3. CDR3 DNA sequence: TGTGCCAGCTCACCAAGTGAGGGGCTCATGAACACTGAAGCTTTCTTT. Its translation: CASSPSEGLMNTEAFF. Full variable domain (missing parts from reference TRBV18 and TRBJ1-1): NAGVMQNPRHLVRRRGQEARLRCSPMKGHSHVYWYRQLPEEGLKFMVYLQKENIIDESGMPKERFSAEFPKEGPSILRIQQVVRGDSAAYFCASSPSEGLMNTEAFFGQGTRLTVV.

This clonotype has only a few counts. The chain combines TRBV4-3 with TRBJ2-1; D unclear. V was shortened by 1 base and J by 9 bases, with 10 bases between the two germline ends. This CDR3 has 13 residues. Germline V lookup: CDR1 LGHNA, CDR2 YSLEER. The CDR3 is CASSQVLRIEQFF. The CDR3, as DNA: TGCGCCAGCAGCCAAGTACTACGGATTGAGCAGTTCTTC.

Details on this clonotype: A much larger clone sits a single nucleotide away, making a read error possible. This chain uses TRBV5-6 with TRBJ2-7; TRBD1 agrees at 10 bases. The length of the CDR3 is 15 residues. Germline loops: CDR1 SGHDT, CDR2 YYEEEE. V shed 5 bases and J 4 bases; nucleotides not matched to a gene: 9. Here the CDR3 DNA reads TGTGCCAGCAGTTACACCGGGACAGGGGATTACGAGCAGTACTTC. Translated: CASSYTGTGDYEQYF. The whole variable domain, remainder taken from reference TRBV5-6 and TRBJ2-7, is DAGVTQSPTHLIKTRGQQVTLRCSPKSGHDTVSWYQQALGQGPQFIFQYYEEEERQRGNFPDRFSGHQFPNYSSELNVNALLLGDSALYLCASSYTGTGDYEQYFGPGTRLTVT.

A few counts support this clonotype. V gene TRBV5-5 combines with J gene TRBJ2-1; D not certain. Trimming stripped 4 bases from V and 6 bases from J, with 14 bases between. Germline loops: CDR1 SGHKS, CDR2 YYEKEE (reference sequence). The CDR3 is 14 amino acids. DNA of the CDR3: TGTGCCAGCAGCCCCTTAGTGTACATCAATGAGCAGTTCTTC. As protein: CASSPLVYINEQFF.

V gene TRBV29-1 combines with J gene TRBJ2-2; D assignment may be TRBD1 or TRBD2 (6 bases each). Germline values: CDR1 SQVTM, CDR2 ANQGSEA. The germline V and J ends were trimmed by 5 bases and 7 bases, with 17 bases remaining between them. The CDR3 is 14 residues long. CDR3 region: CSVQRGVSIGELFF. CDR3 in DNA: TGCAGCGTTCAAAGGGGGGTATCAATCGGGGAGCTGTTTTTT.

This sequence joins TRBV11-1 and TRBJ2-3; D is undetermined. This CDR3 is built from 14 residues. Looked up from germline, CDR1 is SGHAT and CDR2 is FQDESV (reference sequence). Trimming pared 7 bases from V and 6 bases from J, leaving 17 bases between. This CDR3 reads CASTQALDGDTQYF. CDR3 sequence (DNA): TGTGCCAGCACCCAGGCTCTAGACGGGGATACGCAGTATTTT.

This CDR3 reads CASSPDRRNTGELFF. CDR3 coding DNA: TGTGCCAGCAGTCCGGACAGGCGGAACACCGGGGAGCTGTTTTTT. The chain is built from TRBV6-2 or TRBV6-3 and TRBJ2-2; 7 nucleotides align to TRBD1. V dropped 5 bases and J dropped 1; count of bases not matched to a gene: 4. The CDR3 totals 15 residues. Germline lookup yields CDR1 MNHEY and CDR2 SVGEGT.

The rearrangement joins TRBV4-3 to TRBJ1-1; D is ambiguous. Trimming cost V 4 bases and J 0 bases, with 9 bases left between them. The CDR3 loop spans 14 amino acids. CDR1 and CDR2 (germline): LGHNA, YSLEER. In nucleotides, the CDR3 is TGCGCCAGCAGCCTCGCGTTTATGAACACTGAAGCTTTCTTT. Protein product: CASSLAFMNTEAFF.

In its sample, this clonotype was seen a few times. The rearrangement uses TRBV29-1 and TRBJ1-1; 9 bases are a match to TRBD1. Germline V CDR1 and CDR2: SQVTM, ANQGSEA. V dropped 7 bases and J dropped 1; count of bases not matched to a gene: 7. The CDR3 is 14 residues long. The CDR3 here is CSARTGAGNTEAFF. The CDR3 DNA reads TGCAGCGCCCGGACAGGGGCCGGGAACACTGAAGCTTTCTTT.

Notes on this clonotype: Since a much larger clone is just one base distant, this may be a read error. The chain uses TRBV4-3 and TRBJ2-1; D unclear. The J call is uncertain, as TRBJ2-7 better fits the DNA end. The CDR3 consists of 16 residues. CDR1 and CDR2 from the germline V gene are LGHNA and YSLEER. CDR3 in DNA: TGCGCCAGCAGCCAAGATGAGGAGACCCCCTACAATGAGCAGTACTTC. This sequence encodes CASSQDEETPYNEQYF.

This clonotype has a handful of counts. The chain couples TRBV5-5 to TRBJ2-7, with D hard to call. Trimming pared 0 bases from V and 2 bases from J, leaving 9 bases between. This CDR3 contains 14 residues. The V gene's germline CDR1 is SGHKS and CDR2 YYEKEE (reference sequence). The CDR3 region is CASSLATPPYEQYF. The CDR3, as DNA: TGTGCCAGCAGCTTGGCCACTCCTCCCTACGAGCAGTACTTC. The whole variable domain, filled in from reference TRBV5-5 and TRBJ2-7, reads DAGVTQSPTHLIKTRGQQVTLRCSPISGHKSVSWYQQVLGQGPQFIFQYYEKEERGRGNFPDRFSARQFPNYSSELNVNALLLGDSALYLCASSLATPPYEQYFGPGTRLTVT.

This chain links TRBV7-9 with TRBJ1-1; a weak D match, TRBD1 (6 bases). This CDR3 is 12 amino acids long. The V and J ends lost 8 bases and 4 bases respectively, with 11 bases between them. CDR1 and CDR2 (germline): SEHNR, FQNEAQ (reference sequence). The CDR3 DNA is TGTGCCAGCCGAAAGGGGGTCACTGAAGCTTTCTTT. As protein: CASRKGVTEAFF.

This clonotype was seen a handful of times. This sequence joins TRBV18 and TRBJ2-1, with 14 bases matching TRBD2. From germline, CDR1 is KGHSH and CDR2 LQKENI. V lost 3 bases to trimming and J lost 3 bases; unmatched junction nucleotides: 13. The length of the CDR3 is 20 residues. CDR3 amino acids: CASSPGRLAGGPLLYNEQFF. In nucleotides, the CDR3 is TGTGCCAGCTCACCCGGGAGACTAGCGGGAGGGCCCCTTCTCTACAATGAGCAGTTCTTC. Complete variable domain (other parts from reference TRBV18 and TRBJ2-1): NAGVMQNPRHLVRRRGQEARLRCSPMKGHSHVYWYRQLPEEGLKFMVYLQKENIIDESGMPKERFSAEFPKEGPSILRIQQVVRGDSAAYFCASSPGRLAGGPLLYNEQFFGPGTRLTVL.

Details on this clonotype: A read error may account for a junction end that differs from germline. The chain recombines TRBV7-9 with TRBJ2-7; D possibly corresponds to TRBD2 (6 bases). The CDR3 is made up of 14 amino acids. Germline loops: CDR1 SEHNR, CDR2 FQNEAQ (reference sequence). CDR3 DNA sequence: TGTGTCAGCCTTGATGGAGGGAATCCGGACGAGCAGTACTTC. Amino acids: CVSLDGGNPDEQYF. The full variable domain, completed using reference TRBV7-9 and TRBJ2-7, is DTGVSQNPRHKITKRGQNVTFRCDPISEHNRLYWYRQTLGQGPEFLTYFQNEAQLEKSRLLSDRFSAERPKGSFSTLEIQRTEQGDSAMYLCVSLDGGNPDEQYFGPGTRLTVT.

This clonotype was observed a few times. The chain carries TRBV20-1 and TRBJ2-7, with D perhaps matching TRBD1 (6 bases). CDR1 and CDR2 (germline): DFQATT, SNEGSKA (reference sequence). CDR3 length equals 13 residues. Trimming removed 3 bases at V and 3 bases at J, with 12 bases between. The CDR3 sequence: CSASSRGGYEQYF. The DNA for the CDR3 is TGCAGTGCTAGCTCCAGGGGTGGCTACGAGCAGTACTTC.

This clonotype was seen only a few times. This chain's CDR3 is CASSFGLTIGTDTQYF. The CDR3 nucleotides read TGTGCCAGCAGCTTCGGTCTAACCATCGGCACAGATACGCAGTATTTT. The chain combines TRBV5-5 with TRBJ2-3; no definite D call. Trimming removed 2 bases from V and 1 base from J, with 14 bases in between. CDR3 length: 16 amino acids. Germline CDR1 SGHKS, CDR2 YYEKEE (reference sequence).

This clonotype was seen more than once but under ten times. V usage is TRBV12-3 or TRBV12-4 and J usage is TRBJ2-5; D is unresolved. This CDR3 region has 14 residues. The germline V and J ends were trimmed by 6 bases and 11 bases, with 22 bases remaining between them. The CDR3 DNA is TGTGCCAGCAGACCGCCGCCCCCCGCAAATGAGCAGTACTTC. It translates to CASRPPPPANEQYF.

The chain recombines TRBV6-2 or TRBV6-3 with TRBJ1-2; weak D call: TRBD1 (5 bases). V lost 6 bases and J 3 bases, leaving 14 bases between the germline ends. CDR1 and CDR2 from the germline V gene are MNHEY and SVGEGT. The CDR3 totals 14 residues. CDR3 in DNA: TGTGCCAGCAGGGGCGGAGGGGAGCACTATGGCTACACCTTC. Amino acid sequence: CASRGGGEHYGYTF.

This chain connects TRBV9 to TRBJ2-4; TRBD2 aligns across 9 bases. The DNA end is a closer match to TRBJ2-7, so the J assignment may be wrong. Germline CDR1 is SGDLS and CDR2 is YYNGEE. This CDR3 is 15 amino acids long. The CDR3 here is CASSVGVAGAHEQYF. CDR3 nucleotide sequence: TGTGCCAGCAGCGTAGGTGTAGCGGGAGCCCACGAGCAGTACTTC.

This clonotype has more than one count but fewer than ten. The gene calls are TRBV4-1 and TRBJ2-3, with D perhaps TRBD2 (6 bases). The germline V gene has CDR1 MGHRA and CDR2 YSYEKL. Between the trimmed V and J ends, which lost 0 bases and 5 bases, there was a span of 21 bases. This CDR3 has 18 amino acids. The CDR3 protein is CASSQDVNGLLFGDTQYF. The CDR3 nucleotides read TGCGCCAGCAGCCAAGACGTTAACGGACTACTTTTTGGAGATACGCAGTATTTT.

The chain couples TRBV3-1 to TRBJ2-3; D is uncertain. Germline V gene lookup returns CDR1 LGHDT and CDR2 YNNKEL (reference sequence). V lost 0 bases and J 6 bases, leaving 10 bases between the germline ends. This CDR3 has 14 residues. In nucleotides, the CDR3 is TGTGCCAGCAGCCAAGAGTTGGAAAGGGATACGCAGTATTTT. Encoded protein: CASSQELERDTQYF.